This TCR beta chain was recovered during a study of post-analysis software for immune sequencing data. A few counts support this clonotype. The antigen remains unidentified. Unique molecular identifiers had been added to the TCR beta cDNA libraries. In TCRdb, the PCR reads were re-called with MiXCR into one record per CDR3 protein. Of approximately 460,000 distinct CDR3 sequences listed, roughly 45% were seen once; the top ten hold about an eighth. This CDR3 is built from 18 residues. V was trimmed by 5 bases and J by 2 bases, leaving 25 bases between them. Per the germline V gene, CDR1 is MDHEN and CDR2 is SYDVKM. Overall study results and limits: Comparison of patients with controls showed five or six TRBV segments more frequent in patients, TRBV5-6, TRBV5-1 and TRBV20-1 among them.

The TCR comes from a girl aged 10 to 17 with multiple sclerosis. Sequencing was done on a sample of blood. This chain connects TRBV28 to TRBJ2-7; D is uncertain. The CDR3 spells CASSNPTRSLDQTYEQYF. The DNA of the CDR3 is TGTGCCAGCAGTAATCCCACCAGGAGCCTCGACCAAACCTACGAGCAGTACTTC.